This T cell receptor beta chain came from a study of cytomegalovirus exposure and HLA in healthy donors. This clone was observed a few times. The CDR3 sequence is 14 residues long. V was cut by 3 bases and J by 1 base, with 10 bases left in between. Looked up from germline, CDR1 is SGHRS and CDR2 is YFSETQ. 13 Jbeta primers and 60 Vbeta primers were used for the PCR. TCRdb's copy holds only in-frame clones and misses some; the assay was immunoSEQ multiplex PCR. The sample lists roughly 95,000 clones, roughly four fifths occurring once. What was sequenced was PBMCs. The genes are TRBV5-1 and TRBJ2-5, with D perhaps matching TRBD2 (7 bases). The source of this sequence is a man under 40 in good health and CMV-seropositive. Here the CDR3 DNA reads TGCGCCAGCAGCTCCGGGGGGCCCCAAGAGACCCAGTACTTC. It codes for CASSSGGPQETQYF.